The rows below give T cell receptor beta chains drawn from one sample of a study of blood T cell repertoires in COVID-19. TCRdb keeps only in-frame clones here, not all; method: immunoSEQ multiplex PCR. In the table there are a few hundred thousand clones, 80% of which are singletons. The sequenced sample consisted of PBMCs or T cells enriched from blood (not recorded which). All receptors come from a woman in her thirties or forties with acute COVID-19. The CDR3 runs from the conserved cysteine through the conserved F or W. D genes are given only for firm matches. Rows give clone size only sometimes, using once, few, many, or a class for an expanded clone.

CDR3 protein	CDR3 DNA	D gene	clone size	V gene	J gene
CASSLSPVSGANVLTF	TGTGCCAGCAGCTTGTCCCCAGTCTCTGGGGCCAACGTCCTGACTTTC	-	-	TRBV7-3	TRBJ2-6
CASSQVDRETQYF	TGTGCCAGCAGCCAAGTGGACAGGGAGACCCAGTACTTC	TRBD1	once	TRBV3-1/TRBV3-2	TRBJ2-5
CASSLWGLTDTQYF	TGTGCCAGCAGCTTATGGGGGCTCACAGATACGCAGTATTTT	-	-	TRBV7-9	TRBJ2-3
CASSQDAGSSYNEQFF	TGTGCCAGCAGCCAAGATGCGGGAAGCTCCTACAATGAGCAGTTCTTC	-	-	TRBV4-2	TRBJ2-1
CAISDRDSSSGNTIYF	TGTGCCATCAGTGACCGGGACTCCAGCTCTGGAAACACCATATATTTT	-	-	TRBV10-3	TRBJ1-3
CASSSETGGYGYTF	TGTGCCAGCAGTTCGGAAACAGGGGGCTATGGCTACACCTTC	TRBD1	-	TRBV27	TRBJ1-2
CASSFTGGSLYEQYF	TGTGCCAGCAGTTTCACCGGAGGTTCACTTTACGAGCAGTACTTC	-	-	TRBV27	TRBJ2-7
CASDWDRGAGETQYF	TGTGCCAGCGATTGGGACAGGGGCGCAGGGGAGACCCAGTACTTC	TRBD1	once	TRBV3-1/TRBV3-2	TRBJ2-5
CSVGTGNTEAFF	TGCAGCGTAGGGACAGGGAACACTGAAGCTTTCTTT	TRBD1	few	TRBV29-1	TRBJ1-1
CASSDRGNTEAFF	TGTGCCAGCAGCGACAGGGGGAACACTGAAGCTTTCTTT	TRBD1	-	TRBV6-6	TRBJ1-1
CASRDNSGNTIYF	TGTGCCAGCAGGGACAACTCTGGAAACACCATATATTTT	-	-	TRBV12-3/TRBV12-4	TRBJ1-3